What follows are 6 T cell receptor beta chains derived from one specimen sequenced in a study of blood T cells in healthy people across ages. Using a J-beta primer mix together with a sample-barcoded 5' primer, a second PCR was run for roughly 7 to 12 cycles. MiXCR, applied by TCRdb to the 5' RACE reads, yields one record per CDR3 protein. The table records about 680,000 distinct CDR3 sequences, about 52% of them present only once. The sample was blood. The receptors derive from an older woman in good health.

V is TRBV7-3 and J is TRBJ2-1; 13 bases map to TRBD2. Trimming took 5 bases from V and 13 from J; bases not matched to a gene: 5. The CDR3 has 13 residues. The germline CDR1 and CDR2 sequences are SGHTA and FQGTGA. The CDR3, as DNA: TGTGCCAGCAGCCTAGGACTAGCGGGAGATCAGTTCTTC. This encodes CASSLGLAGDQFF.

The rearrangement uses TRBV6-2 or TRBV6-3 and TRBJ2-1; D is perhaps TRBD2 (5 bases). Germline assignment: CDR1 MNHEY and CDR2 SVGEGT. This CDR3 has 14 amino acids. Trimming removed 4 bases at V and 6 bases at J, with 13 bases between. CDR3 sequence (DNA): TGTGCCAGCAGTTTCCGGGAATCTGCCAATGAGCAGTTCTTC. It specifies CASSFRESANEQFF.

In its sample, this clonotype was seen a few times. The junction does not match germline at one end; this may be a read error. The chain joins TRBV12-3 or TRBV12-4 to TRBJ1-5, with D unclear. CDR3 length equals 14 residues. CDR3 sequence (DNA): TGTGCCAGCAGCCGCGGAGGACCTAATCGGCCCCAGCATTTT. It yields the protein CASSRGGPNRPQHF.

The chain combines TRBV20-1 with TRBJ2-5, with a weak D call TRBD2 (6 bases). Germline V gene lookup returns CDR1 DFQATT and CDR2 SNEGSKA (reference sequence). CDR3 length equals 14 residues. Trimming shortened V by 5 bases and J by 5 bases, and 18 bases separated the two germline ends. CDR3 DNA sequence: TGCAGTGCTCTCGACCGACTAGGGCCGGAGACCCAGTACTTC. Translating it yields CSALDRLGPETQYF.

The rearrangement links TRBV4-3 to TRBJ1-2; 8 bases line up with TRBD1. Germline assignment: CDR1 LGHNA and CDR2 YSLEER. This CDR3 is built from 15 residues. V shed 8 bases and J 0 bases; nucleotides not matched to a gene: 8. The chain's CDR3 is CASGSRTGPNYGYTF. CDR3 coding DNA: TGCGCCAGCGGCTCCCGGACAGGGCCTAACTATGGCTACACCTTC.

The rearrangement joins TRBV20-1 to TRBJ2-7, with D uncertain. This CDR3 region has 13 residues. The ends were cut back, 0 bases at V and 5 bases at J, with 11 bases in the middle. Germline CDR1 is DFQATT and CDR2 is SNEGSKA (reference sequence). This chain's CDR3 is CSARDVTNHEQYF. The CDR3 DNA sequence: TGCAGTGCTAGAGACGTGACAAACCACGAGCAGTACTTC.